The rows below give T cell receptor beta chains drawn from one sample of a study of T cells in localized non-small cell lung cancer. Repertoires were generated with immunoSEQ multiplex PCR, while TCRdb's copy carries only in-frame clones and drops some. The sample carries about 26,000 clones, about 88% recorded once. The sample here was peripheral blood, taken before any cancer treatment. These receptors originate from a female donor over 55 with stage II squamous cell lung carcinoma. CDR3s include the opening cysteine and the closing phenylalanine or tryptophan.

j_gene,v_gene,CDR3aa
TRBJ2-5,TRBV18,CASSPGGTAYQETQYF
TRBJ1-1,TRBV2,CASSGDMNTEAFF
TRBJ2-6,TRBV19,CASSIGPHSGANVLTF
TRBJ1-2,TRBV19,CGTLRGQNGYTF
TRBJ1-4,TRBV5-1,CASSDVGATNEKLFF
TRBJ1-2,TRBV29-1,CSVVTIGGYTF
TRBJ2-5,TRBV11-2,CASSLEQPGLAGVRETQYF
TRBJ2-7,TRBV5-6,CASSPAPDSQAYEQYF
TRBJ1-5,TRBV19,CASGPRVRGNQPQHF
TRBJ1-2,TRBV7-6,CASSQETGGPYGYTF
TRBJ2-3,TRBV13,CASSLPSWGSDTQYF
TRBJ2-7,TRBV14,CASSQWGQAGEQYF
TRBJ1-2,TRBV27,CASRKTGNYGYTF
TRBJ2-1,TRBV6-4,CASSDGYRQTGEQFF
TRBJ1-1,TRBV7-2,CASSLVGSTEAFF
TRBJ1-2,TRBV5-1,CASSLEGSRYGYTF
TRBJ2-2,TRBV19,CASSMSGFLAGELFF
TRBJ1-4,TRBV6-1,CASSDGRGRDEKLFF
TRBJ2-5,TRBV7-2,CASSLDDRDPETQYF
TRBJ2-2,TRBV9,CASSVGPGGGTGELFF
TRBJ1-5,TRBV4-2,CASSQAGTGSSGNQPQHF
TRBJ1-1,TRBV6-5,CASSSRGNTEAFF